The 27 T cell receptor beta chains given below trace back to one sample, sequenced in a study of cytomegalovirus exposure and HLA in healthy donors. 60 Vbeta and 13 Jbeta primers were used in PCR. Sequenced by immunoSEQ multiplex PCR; TCRdb stores in-frame clones only, minus some. This table holds approximately 37,000 clones. The sequencing input was PBMCs. Every receptor here comes from a male donor in good health and CMV-seronegative.

J is TRBJ2-1 and V is TRBV5-1; TRBD2 is a possible D gene (6 bases). The V and J ends lost 0 bases and 5 bases respectively, with 12 bases between them. Germline V CDR1 and CDR2: SGHRS, YFSETQ. The CDR3 runs 15 residues. The CDR3 sequence: CASSLGGTGHNEQFF. The CDR3 nucleotides are TGCGCCAGCAGCTTGGGGGGGACTGGACACAATGAGCAGTTCTTC.

The chain carries TRBV11-2 and TRBJ1-4, with 7 positions matching TRBD1. CDR1 SGHAT and CDR2 FQNNGV come from the germline V gene. The CDR3 is 14 amino acids. The junction had 3 bases not matched to a gene; V was cut back by 1 base and J by 7 bases. CDR3: CASSLGAGGEKLFF. The CDR3 DNA follows: TGTGCCAGCAGCTTAGGGGCAGGGGGTGAAAAACTGTTTTTT.

The chain couples TRBV23-1 to TRBJ2-2; D perhaps matches TRBD2 (6 bases). TRBV23-1 is an ORF for which the function is uncertain. The CDR3 is 17 residues long. The germline V and J ends were trimmed by 3 bases and 5 bases, with 19 bases remaining between them. The CDR3 region has the DNA TGCGCCAGCAGTCATTCGTTAGGAGGGGTGGGTACCGGGGAGCTGTTTTTT. Amino acid sequence: CASSHSLGGVGTGELFF.

The chain uses TRBV6-5 and TRBJ2-7; D is possibly TRBD1 (6 bases). Germline values: CDR1 MNHEY, CDR2 SVGAGI. The CDR3 runs 13 residues. V was clipped by 2 bases and J by 2 bases, with 7 bases between them. CDR3 in amino acids: CASSYGQTYEQYF. CDR3 nucleotides: TGTGCCAGCAGTTACGGACAGACCTACGAGCAGTACTTC.

The V and J genes are TRBV7-9 and TRBJ1-1, with 8 bases matching TRBD1. The CDR3 has 15 amino acids. Germline V gives CDR1 SEHNR, CDR2 FQNEAQ (reference sequence). The J segment lost 8 bases and the V segment lost 5 bases, leaving 13 bases of the junction unmatched. For the CDR3, the DNA is TGTGCCAGCAGCCCCCGGACAGGGAATATTCAGGAAGCTTTCTTT. Protein: CASSPRTGNIQEAFF.

The chain couples TRBV5-1 to TRBJ2-3; 10 bases map to TRBD2. The J segment lost 2 bases and the V segment lost 4 bases, leaving 10 bases of the junction unmatched. Per the germline V gene, CDR1 is SGHRS and CDR2 is YFSETQ. This CDR3 region has 17 residues. The CDR3 DNA reads as TGCGCCAGCAGCCCTGAAGGTAGCGGGGGGACCACAGATACGCAGTATTTT. Translated: CASSPEGSGGTTDTQYF.

The gene calls are TRBV7-9 and TRBJ2-1, with D maybe TRBD1 (6 bases). The V end was cut by 1 base, the J end by 7 bases, with 8 bases between. The CDR3 has 13 residues. The germline gives CDR1 SEHNR, CDR2 FQNEAQ (reference sequence). The CDR3 DNA reads as TGTGCCAGCAGCTTAGGCCAGGGGAATGAGCAGTTCTTC. Translated, it gives CASSLGQGNEQFF.

The chain is built from TRBV5-6 and TRBJ2-7; 7 bases agree with TRBD1. Per germline, CDR1 SGHDT and CDR2 YYEEEE. Germline trimming cut 4 bases from V and 6 bases from J; bases unmatched to any gene: 4. This CDR3 has 12 residues. CDR3 sequence: CASSQQGSEQYF. The DNA for the CDR3 is TGTGCCAGCAGCCAACAGGGGTCCGAGCAGTACTTC.

The V call is TRBV5-8, the J call TRBJ2-7, with 11 bases that match TRBD2. The CDR3 length is 16 residues. With 4 bases clipped from V and 4 bases from J, the junction kept 10 bases outside the gene matches. Looked up from germline, CDR1 is SGHTS and CDR2 is YDEGEE. The CDR3 region is CASSGLLAGAFYEQYF. CDR3 coding DNA: TGTGCCAGCAGCGGCCTACTAGCGGGGGCTTTTTACGAGCAGTACTTC.

The chain joins TRBV5-1 to TRBJ2-3, with D perhaps matching TRBD2 (7 bases). This CDR3 contains 16 residues. CDR1 and CDR2 (germline): SGHRS, YFSETQ. V was trimmed by 0 bases and J by 0 bases, leaving 11 bases between them. The CDR3 coding sequence is TGCGCCAGCAGCTTGGTTGCGGGGGCTAGCACAGATACGCAGTATTTT. Translated: CASSLVAGASTDTQYF. Drawing the rest from reference TRBV5-1 and TRBJ2-3, the complete variable domain is KAGVTQTPRYLIKTRGQQVTLSCSPISGHRSVSWYQQTPGQGLQFLFEYFSETQRNKGNFPGRFSGRQFSNSRSEMNVSTLELGDSALYLCASSLVAGASTDTQYFGPGTRLTVL.

The rearrangement links TRBV11-3 to TRBJ2-5; TRBD2 agrees at 8 bases. Trimming at V came to 3 bases and at J to 5 bases, leaving 11 bases not matched to a gene. Per germline, CDR1 SGHNT and CDR2 YENEEA. CDR3 size: 16 residues. CDR3 nucleotide sequence: TGTGCCAGCAGCTTTTCTGCGGGGGGAATTCGGGAGACCCAGTACTTC. Its translation: CASSFSAGGIRETQYF.

This sequence joins TRBV7-2 and TRBJ1-6; 7 nucleotides line up with TRBD1. The CDR3 length is 15 residues. The J segment lost 5 bases and the V segment lost 2 bases, leaving 3 bases of the junction unmatched. From germline, CDR1 is SGHTA and CDR2 FQGNSA. The CDR3 DNA follows: TGTGCCAGCAGCTTACGACAGGGCAATAATTCACCCCTCCACTTT. Amino acids: CASSLRQGNNSPLHF.

The chain joins TRBV28 to TRBJ1-2; 7 bases agree with TRBD1. The germline gives CDR1 MDHEN, CDR2 SYDVKM. This CDR3 is built from 11 residues. With V trimmed by 6 bases and J by 5 bases, 0 bases remained unmatched. The CDR3 DNA reads TGTGCCAGCAGACAGGGGTATGGCTACACCTTC. This gives the protein CASRQGYGYTF.

V and J are TRBV13 and TRBJ2-3; tentative D call: TRBD1 (6 bases). The germline CDR1 and CDR2 sequences are PRHDT and FYEKMQ (reference sequence). Between the trimmed V and J ends, which lost 1 base and 6 bases, there was a span of 17 bases. The CDR3 contains 16 residues. CDR3 nucleotide sequence: TGTGCCAGCAGCTTAGTTTACCTCAGGGGTTTGGATACGCAGTATTTT. Translated: CASSLVYLRGLDTQYF. Full variable domain (missing parts from reference TRBV13 and TRBJ2-3): AAGVIQSPRHLIKEKRETATLKCYPIPRHDTVYWYQQGPGQDPQFLISFYEKMQSDKGSIPDRFSAQQFSDYHSELNMSSLELGDSALYFCASSLVYLRGLDTQYFGPGTRLTVL.

The chain combines TRBV6-5 with TRBJ1-5; no clear D gene. Germline lookup yields CDR1 MNHEY and CDR2 SVGAGI. The CDR3 totals 13 residues. With 5 bases removed from V and 7 bases from J, the gap between germline ends came to 12 bases. CDR3 in DNA: TGTGCCAGCAGTGGACGGCCGGGGCAGCCCCAGCATTTT. This encodes CASSGRPGQPQHF.

The chain combines TRBV27 with TRBJ1-5; D is uncertain. Germline V gene lookup returns CDR1 MNHEY and CDR2 SMNVEV (reference sequence). There are 15 residues in the CDR3. The ends were cut back, 3 bases at V and 7 bases at J, with 16 bases in the middle. In DNA, the CDR3 is TGTGCCAGCAGTTTCGGCAGCGGTTTGCGGCAGCCCCAGCATTTT. Translating gives CASSFGSGLRQPQHF.

This chain connects TRBV7-6 to TRBJ2-7, with 9 bases aligning to TRBD1. V gave up 4 bases and J gave up 2 bases; unmatched junction bases: 15. Germline CDR1 reads SGHVS; CDR2 reads FNYEAQ. The CDR3 runs 18 residues. The CDR3 loop is CASSSRRTGTGKAYEQYF. In DNA, the CDR3 is TGTGCCAGCAGCTCCCGGCGAACCGGGACAGGGAAAGCCTACGAGCAGTACTTC.

CDR3: CAISPENLNSPLHF. The CDR3, as DNA: TGTGCCATCAGTCCCGAGAACCTTAATTCACCCCTCCACTTT. This chain uses TRBV10-3 with TRBJ1-6; D remains ambiguous. The CDR3 runs to 14 residues. V was clipped by 5 bases and J by 6 bases, with 11 bases between them. CDR1 is ENHRY and CDR2 is SYGVKD in the germline V gene.

The V call is TRBV9, the J call TRBJ1-2, with 8 bases fitting TRBD1. V shed 4 bases, J shed 5 bases, and the junction held 7 bases outside the gene matches. The CDR3 spans 14 residues. Germline V CDR1 and CDR2: SGDLS, YYNGEE. CDR3 loop: CASSKDREGYGYTF. Here the CDR3 DNA reads TGTGCCAGCAGCAAGGACAGGGAAGGGTATGGCTACACCTTC.

The chain uses TRBV18 and TRBJ2-2, with D uncertain. The CDR3 runs to 14 residues. Germline V gene data show CDR1 as KGHSH and CDR2 as LQKENI. Trimming took off 6 bases at V and 0 bases at J, with 8 bases between the two ends. In nucleotides, the CDR3 is TGTGCCAGCTCTACAGATTCGAACACCGGGGAGCTGTTTTTT. It specifies CASSTDSNTGELFF.

This chain links TRBV28 with TRBJ1-1; no firm D call. V gave up 3 bases and J gave up 4 bases, with 9 bases separating them. Germline-derived CDR1 and CDR2 are MDHEN and SYDVKM. This CDR3 has 13 amino acids. As DNA, the CDR3 is TGTGCCAGCAGTTTGGAGGGAATCACTGAAGCTTTCTTT. It is translated as CASSLEGITEAFF.

This rearrangement joins TRBV5-1 to TRBJ2-5, with D perhaps TRBD1 (5 bases). Per the germline V gene, CDR1 is SGHRS and CDR2 is YFSETQ. There are 17 residues in the CDR3. The germline V and J ends were trimmed by 1 base and 4 bases, with 20 bases remaining between them. The CDR3 nucleotides are TGCGCCAGCAGCTTGCCCCAGGGCGGTGGTACCGGAGAGACCCAGTACTTC. Protein product: CASSLPQGGGTGETQYF.

With respect to this clone: A junction end diverges from the germline sequence, so it may reflect a read error. The rearrangement joins TRBV28 to TRBJ1-2, with 7 bases aligning to TRBD1. This CDR3 spans 14 amino acids. Germline V lookup: CDR1 MDHEN, CDR2 SYDVKM. CDR3 sequence reads: CASRSPGQSYGYSF. DNA for the CDR3: TGTGCCAGCAGATCACCGGGACAGAGCTATGGCTACTCCTTC.

J is TRBJ1-4 and V is TRBV6-5, with 9 bases matching TRBD1. Germline V gene sequence: CDR1 MNHEY, CDR2 SVGAGI. After removal of 6 bases from V and 6 bases from J, the junction contained 8 bases not matched to a gene. There are 15 residues in the CDR3. CDR3 residues: CASRYTGGSDEKLFF. The CDR3 DNA reads as TGTGCCAGCAGGTATACAGGGGGCAGTGATGAAAAACTGTTTTTT.

The chain is built from TRBV14 and TRBJ1-1; D unclear. CDR3 length equals 13 residues. CDR1 and CDR2 from the germline V gene are SGHDN and FVKESK. V gave up 4 bases and J gave up 1 base, with 7 bases separating them. Here the CDR3 reads CASSRSENTEAFF. CDR3 sequence (DNA): TGTGCCAGCAGCCGATCAGAGAACACTGAAGCTTTCTTT.

This sequence joins TRBV2 and TRBJ1-1; 7 bases agree with TRBD1. CDR1 and CDR2 (germline): SNHLY, FYNNEI. This CDR3 region has 16 residues. V gave up 7 bases and J gave up 4 bases; unmatched junction bases: 15. The DNA of the CDR3 is TGTGCCAGCAAAAGGCAAAGTACAGGGGTGGGCACTGAAGCTTTCTTT. Translation: CASKRQSTGVGTEAFF.

The chain combines TRBV10-1 with TRBJ2-5, with D perhaps TRBD2 (6 bases). Germline lookup yields CDR1 WNHNN and CDR2 SYGVQD (reference sequence). The V and J ends lost 0 bases and 4 bases respectively, with 9 bases between them. The CDR3 runs to 14 residues. In DNA form, the CDR3 reads TGCGCCAGCAGTGAGTCGACGGGGGTAGAGACCCAGTACTTC. It encodes CASSESTGVETQYF.